The source of this T cell receptor beta chain is a study of beta chain features in type 1 diabetes. Study outcomes and limitations: People with Type 1 diabetes carried modestly yet significantly shorter TCRB CDR3s in all four CD4+ subsets.

V lost 4 bases and J 3 bases, leaving 9 bases between the germline ends. Germline V CDR1 and CDR2: SNHLY, FYNNEI. The CDR3 spans 13 residues. Every bit of the isolated RNA underwent reverse transcription, so sequencing read expressed TCRB transcripts. The study sequenced naive, central memory and regulatory T cell samples to an average of about 3.5 million reads. The table came from immunoSEQ multiplex PCR; TCRdb's copy has only in-frame clones and leaves some out. Of over 300,000 clones listed, roughly 9% are singletons. For this clone: The antigen remains undetermined.

Sequenced material: central memory CD4+ T cells from blood. The clonotype comes from a man younger than 45 with type 1 diabetes. The chain carries TRBV2 and TRBJ2-5, with D uncertain. CDR3 nucleotides: TGTGCCAGCAGTGTAATGACAAAAGAGACCCAGTACTTC. Amino acid sequence: CASSVMTKETQYF.